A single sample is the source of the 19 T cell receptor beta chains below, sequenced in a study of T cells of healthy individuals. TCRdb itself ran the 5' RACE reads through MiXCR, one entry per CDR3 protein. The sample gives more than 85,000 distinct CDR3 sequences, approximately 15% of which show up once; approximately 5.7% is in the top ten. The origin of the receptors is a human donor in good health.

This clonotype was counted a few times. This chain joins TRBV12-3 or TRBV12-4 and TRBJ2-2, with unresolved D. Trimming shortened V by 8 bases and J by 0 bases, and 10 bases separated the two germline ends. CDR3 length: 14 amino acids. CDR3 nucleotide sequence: TGTGCCAGCGTGAACGGATCGAACACCGGGGAGCTGTTTTTT. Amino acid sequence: CASVNGSNTGELFF.

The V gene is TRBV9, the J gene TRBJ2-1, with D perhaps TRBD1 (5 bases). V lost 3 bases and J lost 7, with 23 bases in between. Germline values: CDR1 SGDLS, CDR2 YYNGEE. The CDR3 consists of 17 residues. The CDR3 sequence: CASSEGWAEPARNEQFF. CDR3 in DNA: TGTGCCAGCAGCGAGGGGTGGGCTGAGCCCGCTAGGAATGAGCAGTTCTTC. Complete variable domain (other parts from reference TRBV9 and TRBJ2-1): DSGVTQTPKHLITATGQRVTLRCSPRSGDLSVYWYQQSLDQGLQFLIQYYNGEERAKGNILERFSAQQFPDLHSELNLSSLELGDSALYFCASSEGWAEPARNEQFFGPGTRLTVL.

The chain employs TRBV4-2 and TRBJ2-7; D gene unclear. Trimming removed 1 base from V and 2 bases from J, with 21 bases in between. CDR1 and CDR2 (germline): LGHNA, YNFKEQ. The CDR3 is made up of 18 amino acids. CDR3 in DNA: TGTGCCAGCAGCCAAGGTGTTAGCCGCTCTCCTGAGCCCTACGAGCAGTACTTC. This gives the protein CASSQGVSRSPEPYEQYF.

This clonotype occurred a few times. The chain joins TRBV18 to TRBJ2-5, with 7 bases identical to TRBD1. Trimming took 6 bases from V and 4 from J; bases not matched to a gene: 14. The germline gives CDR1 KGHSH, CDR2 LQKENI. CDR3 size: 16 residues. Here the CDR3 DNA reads TGTGCCAGCTCTCAAGAGGCAGGGGGAACCGTAGAGACCCAGTACTTC. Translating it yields CASSQEAGGTVETQYF. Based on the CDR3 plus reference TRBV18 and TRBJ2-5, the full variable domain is NAGVMQNPRHLVRRRGQEARLRCSPMKGHSHVYWYRQLPEEGLKFMVYLQKENIIDESGMPKERFSAEFPKEGPSILRIQQVVRGDSAAYFCASSQEAGGTVETQYFGPGTRLLVL.

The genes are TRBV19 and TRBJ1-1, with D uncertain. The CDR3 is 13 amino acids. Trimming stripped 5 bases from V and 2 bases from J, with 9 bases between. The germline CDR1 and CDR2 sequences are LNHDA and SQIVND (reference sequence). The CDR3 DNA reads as TGTGCCAGTAGTCTGAACACCAACACTGAAGCTTTCTTT. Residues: CASSLNTNTEAFF.

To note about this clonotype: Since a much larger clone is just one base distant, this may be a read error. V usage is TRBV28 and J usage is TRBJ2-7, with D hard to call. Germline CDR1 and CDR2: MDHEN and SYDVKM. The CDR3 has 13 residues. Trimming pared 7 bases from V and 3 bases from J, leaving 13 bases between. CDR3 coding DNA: TGTGCCAGCACCACCGACCGCAGCTACGAGCAGTACTTC. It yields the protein CASTTDRSYEQYF.

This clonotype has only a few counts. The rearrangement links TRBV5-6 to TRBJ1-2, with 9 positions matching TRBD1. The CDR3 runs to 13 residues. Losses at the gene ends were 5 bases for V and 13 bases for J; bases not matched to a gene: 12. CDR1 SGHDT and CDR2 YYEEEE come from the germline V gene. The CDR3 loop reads CASRLTGTGNCTF. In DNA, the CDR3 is TGTGCCAGCAGGCTAACCGGGACAGGGAACTGCACCTTC.

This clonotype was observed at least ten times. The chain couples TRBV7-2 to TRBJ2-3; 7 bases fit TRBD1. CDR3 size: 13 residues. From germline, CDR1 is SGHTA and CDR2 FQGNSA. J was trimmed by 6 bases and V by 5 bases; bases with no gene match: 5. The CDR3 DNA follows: TGTGCCAGCAGCGATACAGGGGTTGATACGCAGTATTTT. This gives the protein CASSDTGVDTQYF.

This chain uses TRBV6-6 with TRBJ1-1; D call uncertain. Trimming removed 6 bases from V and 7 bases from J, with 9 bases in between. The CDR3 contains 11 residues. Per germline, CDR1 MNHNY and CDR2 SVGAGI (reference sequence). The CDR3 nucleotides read TGTGCCAGCAGCGCCAGTAGTGAAGCTTTCTTT. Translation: CASSASSEAFF.

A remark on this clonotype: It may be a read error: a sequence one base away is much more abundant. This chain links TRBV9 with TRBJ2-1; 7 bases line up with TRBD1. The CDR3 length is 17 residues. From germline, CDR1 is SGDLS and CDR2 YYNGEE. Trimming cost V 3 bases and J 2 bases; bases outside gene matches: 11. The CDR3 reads CASSAEEDRRPYNEQFF. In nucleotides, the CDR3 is TGTGCCAGCAGCGCAGAGGAGGACAGGCGGCCCTACAATGAGCAGTTCTTC.

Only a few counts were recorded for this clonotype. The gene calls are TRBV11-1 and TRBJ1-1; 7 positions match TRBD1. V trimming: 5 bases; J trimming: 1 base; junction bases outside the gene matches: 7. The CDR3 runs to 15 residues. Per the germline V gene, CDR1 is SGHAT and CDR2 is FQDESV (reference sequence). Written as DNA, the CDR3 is TGTGCCAGCAGCCCGCAGGGGGTCCGGAACACTGAAGCTTTCTTT. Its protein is CASSPQGVRNTEAFF.

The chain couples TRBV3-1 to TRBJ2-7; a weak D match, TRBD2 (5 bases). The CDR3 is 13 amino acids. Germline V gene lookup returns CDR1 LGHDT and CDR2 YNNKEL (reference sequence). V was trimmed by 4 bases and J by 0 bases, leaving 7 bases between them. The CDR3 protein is CASSRGLSYEQYF. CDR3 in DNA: TGTGCCAGCAGCCGCGGACTCTCCTACGAGCAGTACTTC.

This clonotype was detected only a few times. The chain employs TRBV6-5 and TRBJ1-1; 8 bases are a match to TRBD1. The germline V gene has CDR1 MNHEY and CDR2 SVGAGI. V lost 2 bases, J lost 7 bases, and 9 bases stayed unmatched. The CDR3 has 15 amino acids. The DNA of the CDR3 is TGTGCCAGCAGTTACAATCCGGACAGGGACAATGAAGCTTTCTTT. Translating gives CASSYNPDRDNEAFF.

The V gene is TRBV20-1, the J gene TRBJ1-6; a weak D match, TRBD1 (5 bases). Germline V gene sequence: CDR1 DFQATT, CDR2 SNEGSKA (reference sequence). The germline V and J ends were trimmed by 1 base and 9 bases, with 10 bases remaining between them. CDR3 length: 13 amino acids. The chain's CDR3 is CSARGQGASPLHF. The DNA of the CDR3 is TGCAGTGCTAGAGGGCAGGGAGCTTCACCCCTCCACTTT.

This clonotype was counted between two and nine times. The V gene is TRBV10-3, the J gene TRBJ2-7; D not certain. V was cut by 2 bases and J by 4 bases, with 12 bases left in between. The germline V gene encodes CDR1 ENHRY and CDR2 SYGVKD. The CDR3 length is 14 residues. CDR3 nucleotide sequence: TGTGCCATCAGTGAGGTAATAGCTAGGTACGAGCAGTACTTC. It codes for CAISEVIARYEQYF.

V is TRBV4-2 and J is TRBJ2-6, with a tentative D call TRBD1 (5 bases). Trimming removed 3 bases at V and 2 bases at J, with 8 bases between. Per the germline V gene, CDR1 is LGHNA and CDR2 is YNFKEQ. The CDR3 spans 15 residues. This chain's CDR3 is CASSQQGPGANVLTF. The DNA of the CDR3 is TGTGCCAGCAGCCAGCAGGGCCCTGGGGCCAACGTCCTGACTTTC.

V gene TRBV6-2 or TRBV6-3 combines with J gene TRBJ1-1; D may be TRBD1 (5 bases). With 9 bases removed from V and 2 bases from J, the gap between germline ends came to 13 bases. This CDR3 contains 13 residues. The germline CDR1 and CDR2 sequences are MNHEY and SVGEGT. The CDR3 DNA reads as TGTGCCAGTCGGTCCCAGGGAAACACTGAAGCTTTCTTT. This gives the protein CASRSQGNTEAFF.

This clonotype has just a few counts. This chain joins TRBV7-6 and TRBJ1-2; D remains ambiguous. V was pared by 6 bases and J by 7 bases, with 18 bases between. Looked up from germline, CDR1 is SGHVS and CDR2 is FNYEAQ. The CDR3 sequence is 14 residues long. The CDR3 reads CASSRFPLAGGYTF. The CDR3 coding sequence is TGTGCCAGCAGTCGATTCCCCTTGGCAGGTGGCTACACCTTC.

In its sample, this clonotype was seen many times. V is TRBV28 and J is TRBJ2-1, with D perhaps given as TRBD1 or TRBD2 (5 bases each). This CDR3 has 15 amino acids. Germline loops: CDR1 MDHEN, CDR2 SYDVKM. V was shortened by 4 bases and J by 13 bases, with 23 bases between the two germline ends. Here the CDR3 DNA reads TGTGCCAGCAGTTCGACCGGGGTTCGGGACCAGGATCAGTTCTTC. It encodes CASSSTGVRDQDQFF. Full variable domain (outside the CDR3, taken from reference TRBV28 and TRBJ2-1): DVKVTQSSRYLVKRTGEKVFLECVQDMDHENMFWYRQDPGLGLRLIYFSYDVKMKEKGDIPEGYSVSREKKERFSLILESASTNQTSMYLCASSSTGVRDQDQFFGPGTRLTVL.